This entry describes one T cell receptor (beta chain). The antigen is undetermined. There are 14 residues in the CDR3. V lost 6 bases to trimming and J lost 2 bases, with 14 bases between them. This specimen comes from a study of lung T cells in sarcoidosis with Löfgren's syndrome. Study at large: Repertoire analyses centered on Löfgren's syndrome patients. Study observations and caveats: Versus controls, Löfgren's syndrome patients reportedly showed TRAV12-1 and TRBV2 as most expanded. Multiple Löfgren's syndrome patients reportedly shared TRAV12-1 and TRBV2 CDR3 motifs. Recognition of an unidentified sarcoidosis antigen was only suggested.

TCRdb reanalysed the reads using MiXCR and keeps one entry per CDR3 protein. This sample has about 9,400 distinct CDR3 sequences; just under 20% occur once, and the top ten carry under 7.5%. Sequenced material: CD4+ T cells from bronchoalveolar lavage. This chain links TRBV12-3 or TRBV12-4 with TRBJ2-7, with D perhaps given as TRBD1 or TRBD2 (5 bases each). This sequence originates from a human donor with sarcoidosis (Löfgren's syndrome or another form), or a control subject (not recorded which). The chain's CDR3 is CASRLGDDPYEQYF. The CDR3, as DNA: TGTGCCAGCAGGCTGGGGGACGACCCCTACGAGCAGTACTTC.